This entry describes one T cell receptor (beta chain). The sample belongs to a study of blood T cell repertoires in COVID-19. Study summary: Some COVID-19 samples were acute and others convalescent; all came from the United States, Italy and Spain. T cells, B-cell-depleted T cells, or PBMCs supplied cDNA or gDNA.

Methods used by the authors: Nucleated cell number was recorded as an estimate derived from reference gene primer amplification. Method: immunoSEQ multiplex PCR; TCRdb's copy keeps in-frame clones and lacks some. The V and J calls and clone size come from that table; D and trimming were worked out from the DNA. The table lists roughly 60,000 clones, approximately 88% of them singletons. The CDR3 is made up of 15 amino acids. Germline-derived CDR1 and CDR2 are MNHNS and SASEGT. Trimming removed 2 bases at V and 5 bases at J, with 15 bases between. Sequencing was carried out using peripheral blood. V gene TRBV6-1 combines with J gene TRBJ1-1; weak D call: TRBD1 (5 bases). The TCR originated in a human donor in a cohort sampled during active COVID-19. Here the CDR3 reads CASSEHFKAGTEAFF. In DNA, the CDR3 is TGTGCCAGCAGTGAACACTTTAAGGCAGGGACTGAAGCTTTCTTT.